What follows are 10 T cell receptor beta chains derived from one specimen sequenced in a study of identical twins. TCRdb analysed the 5' RACE reads with MiXCR anew, one entry per CDR3 protein. This table holds about 570,000 distinct CDR3 sequences, more than 9% found once. This sample was shared with a second study, whose subject was yellow fever vaccine responses in identical twins.

Sequenced sample: PBMCs. These receptors all stem from a woman aged 18-35 years in good health.

This clonotype was detected many times. V gene TRBV12-3 or TRBV12-4 combines with J gene TRBJ1-5, with a tentative D call TRBD1 (6 bases). This CDR3 is 15 amino acids long. Trimming pared 3 bases from V and 4 bases from J, leaving 13 bases between. The CDR3: CASSLMGGYNQPQHF. DNA for the CDR3: TGTGCCAGCAGTTTGATGGGGGGCTATAATCAGCCCCAGCATTTT.

This clonotype was observed at least ten times. V usage is TRBV7-9 and J usage is TRBJ2-1; D might be TRBD2 (6 bases). The length of the CDR3 is 15 residues. The V end lost 5 bases, the J end lost 2 bases, and 13 bases lay between the germline ends. Germline V lookup: CDR1 SEHNR, CDR2 FQNEAQ (reference sequence). CDR3: CASSLGGLPYNEQFF. The CDR3 nucleotides are TGTGCCAGCAGCCTGGGGGGATTACCCTACAATGAGCAGTTCTTC.

This clonotype was observed a few times. This sequence joins TRBV7-6 and TRBJ2-1, with 13 positions matching TRBD2. Germline V gene sequence: CDR1 SGHVS, CDR2 FNYEAQ. J was trimmed by 8 bases and V by 5 bases; bases with no gene match: 12. The CDR3 has 17 residues. The CDR3 protein is CASSTRTSGGVGDEQFF. The CDR3 DNA reads as TGTGCCAGCAGCACGCGGACTAGCGGGGGTGTGGGCGATGAGCAGTTCTTC. The full variable domain, with the rest looked up from reference TRBV7-6 and TRBJ2-1, is GAGVSQSPRYKVTKRGQDVALRCDPISGHVSLYWYRQALGQGPEFLTYFNYEAQQDKSGLPNDRFSAERPEGSISTLTIQRTEQRDSAMYRCASSTRTSGGVGDEQFFGPGTRLTVL.

V and J are TRBV7-9 and TRBJ2-3; 8 bases agree with TRBD2. The CDR3 sequence is 17 residues long. The J segment lost 1 base and the V segment lost 2 bases, leaving 8 bases of the junction unmatched. CDR1 is SEHNR and CDR2 is FQNEAQ in the germline V gene (reference sequence). The CDR3 sequence is CASSLWGSGTRTDTQYF. The CDR3 DNA reads as TGTGCCAGCAGCTTATGGGGTAGCGGGACACGCACAGATACGCAGTATTTT. The variable domain in full, completed from reference TRBV7-9 and TRBJ2-3, reads DTGVSQNPRHKITKRGQNVTFRCDPISEHNRLYWYRQTLGQGPEFLTYFQNEAQLEKSRLLSDRFSAERPKGSFSTLEIQRTEQGDSAMYLCASSLWGSGTRTDTQYFGPGTRLTVL.

This sequence joins TRBV7-2 and TRBJ2-7, with D hard to call. V gave up 2 bases and J gave up 3 bases, with 11 bases separating them. Germline assignment: CDR1 SGHTA and CDR2 FQGNSA. CDR3 size: 14 residues. The CDR3 loop is CASSLTRPHYEQYF. In DNA, the CDR3 is TGTGCCAGCAGCTTAACGAGGCCCCACTACGAGCAGTACTTC.

This clonotype showed up just a few times. The chain recombines TRBV3-1 with TRBJ2-3; 10 bases are a match to TRBD2. The CDR3 is 17 residues long. Germline loops: CDR1 LGHDT, CDR2 YNNKEL (reference sequence). With 1 base clipped from V and 1 base from J, the junction kept 5 bases outside the gene matches. The DNA for the CDR3 is TGTGCCAGCAGCCAAGTACGCGGACTAGCGGGCACAGATACGCAGTATTTT. Translation: CASSQVRGLAGTDTQYF.

This clonotype has only a few counts. The chain employs TRBV27 and TRBJ2-3; TRBD1 matches 10 bases. This CDR3 spans 15 amino acids. Trimming took 0 bases from V and 5 from J; bases not matched to a gene: 2. Germline V CDR1 and CDR2: MNHEY, SMNVEV (reference sequence). CDR3 DNA: TGTGCCAGCAGTTTATCCGGACAGGGGGGAGATACGCAGTATTTT. Encoded protein: CASSLSGQGGDTQYF.

Ten or more counts support this clonotype. The chain uses TRBV12-3 or TRBV12-4 and TRBJ1-3; D possibly corresponds to TRBD1 (6 bases). The V and J ends lost 4 bases and 0 bases respectively, with 13 bases between them. The CDR3 spans 16 residues. The CDR3 spells CASSSSDRSSGNTIYF. DNA of the CDR3: TGTGCCAGCAGTTCCTCCGACAGGAGCTCTGGAAACACCATATATTTT.

Notes on this clonotype: Because the CDR3 is missing its conserved closing phenylalanine or tryptophan, this is likely a read error. The J gene is TRBJ1-2, the V gene TRBV5-1; TRBD1 is a possible D gene (6 bases). The CDR3 consists of 15 residues. Germline CDR1 reads SGHRS; CDR2 reads YFSETQ. The germline V and J ends were trimmed by 0 bases and 3 bases, with 12 bases remaining between them. The CDR3 sequence is CASSLAGGADYGYTL. The CDR3 DNA follows: TGCGCCAGCAGCTTGGCCGGGGGCGCGGACTATGGCTACACCCTC.

This clonotype was observed many times. V and J are TRBV27 and TRBJ2-7; D might be TRBD1 (6 bases). With 8 bases removed from V and 2 bases from J, the gap between germline ends came to 16 bases. This CDR3 region has 14 residues. Germline V gives CDR1 MNHEY, CDR2 SMNVEV (reference sequence). The CDR3 sequence is CASAHRDTAYEQYF. CDR3 coding DNA: TGTGCCAGCGCCCACCGGGACACGGCCTACGAGCAGTACTTC.